A selection of T cell receptor beta chains follows, all from one sample in a study of cytotoxic CD8 clonotypes in ibrutinib-treated CLL. Using immunoSEQ multiplex PCR, the repertoire was profiled, and TCRdb retains in-frame clones only, with some absent. The table lists 300,000 to 400,000 clones, approximately 67% of them singletons. The sample consisted of PBMCs, taken after 36 months of ibrutinib treatment. The receptors derive from a human donor with chronic lymphocytic leukemia. CDR3s include the opening cysteine and the closing phenylalanine or tryptophan. A D gene is named only where the DNA matches it firmly. A row's size may be missing; if present it is once, few, many or a size class.

d_gene | j_gene | abundance | v_gene | CDR3aa | CDR3nt
. | TRBJ1-1 | . | TRBV11-2 | CASSPFWQGLTEAFF | TGTGCCAGCAGCCCATTCTGGCAGGGACTCACTGAAGCTTTCTTT
. | TRBJ1-2 | . | TRBV6-6 | CATSGGYGYTF | TGTGCCACTAGTGGGGGCTATGGCTACACCTTC
TRBD2 | TRBJ2-7 | few | TRBV4-1 | CASSQGAGNSYEQYF | TGCGCCAGCAGCCAAGGAGCGGGGAATTCCTACGAGCAGTACTTC
. | TRBJ2-1 | . | TRBV4-2 | CASSQAGGSSYNEQFF | TGTGCCAGCAGCCAAGCCGGGGGCTCCTCCTACAATGAGCAGTTCTTC
. | TRBJ2-5 | . | TRBV14 | CASSQARGPQETQYF | TGTGCCAGCAGCCAAGCGCGGGGGCCACAAGAGACCCAGTACTTC
. | TRBJ1-1 | . | TRBV7-9 | CASSLTGFRSEAFF | TGTGCCAGCAGCTTAACAGGGTTCCGGTCTGAAGCTTTCTTT
TRBD2 | TRBJ2-5 | once | TRBV29-1 | CSFWGPAGGHQETQYF | TGCAGCTTCTGGGGTCCGGCGGGGGGCCACCAAGAGACCCAGTACTTC
. | TRBJ2-7 | . | TRBV28 | CASSPSSEQYF | TGTGCCAGCAGTCCTAGCAGCGAGCAGTACTTC
. | TRBJ2-3 | . | TRBV7-9 | CASSLLGGSTDTQYF | TGTGCCAGCAGCTTACTCGGGGGAAGCACAGATACGCAGTATTTT
. | TRBJ2-3 | . | TRBV5-1 | CASSFPGGTDTQYF | TGCGCCAGCAGCTTCCCAGGGGGGACAGATACGCAGTATTTT
TRBD1 | TRBJ2-7 | . | TRBV7-9 | CASSQGQNYEQYF | TGTGCCAGCAGCCAGGGACAGAACTACGAGCAGTACTTC
TRBD2 | TRBJ2-5 | . | TRBV5-1 | CASSLSLAGGETQYF | TGCGCCAGCAGCTTATCGCTAGCGGGAGGAGAGACCCAGTACTTC
. | TRBJ2-3 | . | TRBV6-5 | CASREGPGGTDTQYF | TGTGCCAGCAGGGAGGGGCCCGGTGGCACAGATACGCAGTATTTT
. | TRBJ1-2 | . | TRBV20-1 | CSARPLIGYTF | TGCAGTGCTAGGCCCCTCATCGGCTACACCTTC
TRBD1 | TRBJ2-6 | . | TRBV29-1 | CSVSVSDRAANVLTF | TGCAGCGTTTCCGTCTCGGACAGGGCGGCCAACGTCCTGACTTTC
. | TRBJ1-4 | few | TRBV7-6 | CASSPLGRGNEKLFF | TGTGCCAGCAGCCCACTGGGGAGGGGGAATGAAAAACTGTTTTTT
. | TRBJ2-3 | . | TRBV27 | CASSPFTVGGYTDTQYF | TGTGCCAGCAGTCCATTCACCGTCGGCGGCTACACAGATACGCAGTATTTT
TRBD2 | TRBJ2-7 | . | TRBV29-1 | CSARGGGRPYEQYF | TGCAGCGCCCGCGGGGGCGGGAGGCCCTACGAGCAGTACTTC
. | TRBJ2-2 | . | TRBV29-1 | CSVVMAGELFF | TGCAGCGTTGTGATGGCCGGGGAGCTGTTTTTT
TRBD1 | TRBJ1-6 | once | TRBV6-5 | CASSYWGQGNSPLHF | TGTGCCAGCAGTTACTGGGGACAGGGGAATTCACCCCTCCACTTT
. | TRBJ1-1 | . | TRBV27 | CASSLQGHTEAFF | TGTGCCAGCAGTTTGCAGGGGCACACTGAAGCTTTCTTT
. | TRBJ2-7 | . | TRBV19 | CASSHSPPYEQYF | TGTGCCAGTAGTCACTCACCCCCGTACGAGCAGTACTTC
. | TRBJ2-5 | once | TRBV25-1 | CASTGALETQYF | TGTGCCAGCACAGGGGCCCTAGAGACCCAGTACTTC
TRBD1 | TRBJ1-2 | . | TRBV19 | CASSMSRQGGYGYTF | TGTGCCAGTAGTATGTCTCGACAGGGGGGCTATGGCTACACCTTC
. | TRBJ2-3 | . | TRBV5-1 | CASSLRTGLITDTQYF | TGCGCCAGCAGCTTGAGAACGGGACTGATCACAGATACGCAGTATTTT
TRBD2 | TRBJ2-1 | . | TRBV28 | CASSSTSGREQFF | TGTGCCAGCAGTTCAACTAGCGGGAGGGAGCAGTTCTTC
. | TRBJ2-3 | . | TRBV15 | CATSRDWQSTDTQYF | TGTGCCACCAGCAGAGATTGGCAGAGCACAGATACGCAGTATTTT
TRBD1 | TRBJ2-5 | . | TRBV19 | CASSPPTGLVETQYF | TGTGCCAGTAGCCCCCCGACAGGGCTGGTGGAGACCCAGTACTTC
. | TRBJ2-7 | few | TRBV11-2 | CASSLGLATGYEQYF | TGTGCCAGCAGCTTAGGGTTAGCGACCGGCTACGAGCAGTACTTC
. | TRBJ2-5 | . | TRBV2 | CASSGTRIQETQYF | TGTGCCAGCAGCGGTACTAGAATCCAAGAGACCCAGTACTTC
TRBD2 | TRBJ2-5 | . | TRBV12-5 | CASGLVRQRGASETQYF | TGTGCTAGTGGTTTGGTACGGCAGCGGGGGGCGTCGGAGACCCAGTACTTC
TRBD1 | TRBJ2-6 | . | TRBV27 | CASSPGQGSSGANVLTF | TGTGCCAGCAGCCCAGGACAGGGATCCTCTGGGGCCAACGTCCTGACTTTC